Below, 3 T cell receptor beta chains from the same sample are listed, as sequenced in a study of blood T cell repertoires in COVID-19 (dated by TCRdb to about 2020). Library preparation used the immunoSEQ multiplex PCR assay. TCRdb obtained this table from immuneACCESS and retained in-frame rearrangements with V and J assigned. These tables miss some clones; where compared with another copy, unresolved V genes account for less than half of the shortfall, and the remainder is unexplained. This sample gives 200,000 to 300,000 clones in total; roughly nine tenths of them show up just once. Of the sample, roughly 4% is held by the ten largest clones. Material: peripheral blood. All receptors derive from a man aged 55 to 70 who had recovered from COVID-19.

This chain uses TRBV6-5 with TRBJ1-1; D is uncertain. The germline V gene encodes CDR1 MNHEY and CDR2 SVGAGI. The length of the CDR3 is 16 residues. Trimming left V 2 bases short and J 3 bases short, with 16 bases between. The CDR3 DNA reads TGTGCCAGCAGTTACCCCCTTAGGCAGCGTGACACTGAAGCTTTCTTT. Protein: CASSYPLRQRDTEAFF.

The chain carries TRBV19 and TRBJ2-5, with D maybe TRBD1 (5 bases). This CDR3 contains 14 residues. Germline lookup yields CDR1 LNHDA and CDR2 SQIVND (reference sequence). V shed 1 base and J shed 7 bases, with 13 bases lying between them. CDR3 amino acids: CASSIVGREGTQYF. CDR3 DNA sequence: TGTGCCAGTAGTATAGTAGGCAGGGAAGGGACCCAGTACTTC.

The V gene is TRBV12-3 or TRBV12-4, the J gene TRBJ1-1, with D hard to call. V lost 9 bases and J lost 2, with 4 bases in between. This CDR3 is built from 10 residues. CDR3 region: CASLNTEAFF. CDR3 DNA: TGTGCCAGTTTAAACACTGAAGCTTTCTTT.